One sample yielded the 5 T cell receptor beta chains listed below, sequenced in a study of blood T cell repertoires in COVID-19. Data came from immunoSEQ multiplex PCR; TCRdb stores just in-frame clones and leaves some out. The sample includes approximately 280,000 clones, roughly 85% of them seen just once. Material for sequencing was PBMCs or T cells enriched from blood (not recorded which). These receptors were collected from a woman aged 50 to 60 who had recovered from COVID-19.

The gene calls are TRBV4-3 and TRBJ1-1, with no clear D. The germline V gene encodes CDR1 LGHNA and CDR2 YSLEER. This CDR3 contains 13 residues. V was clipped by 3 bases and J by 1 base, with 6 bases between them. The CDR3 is CASSQFQNTEAFF. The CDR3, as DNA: TGCGCCAGCAGCCAGTTTCAGAACACTGAAGCTTTCTTT.

The CDR3, as DNA: TGTGCCAGCAGCTTAGGAAGCAACGCCCACGAGACCCAGTACTTC. Amino acids: CASSLGSNAHETQYF. The chain joins TRBV7-7 to TRBJ2-5; no firm D call. The CDR3 extends over 15 amino acids. From germline, CDR1 is SSHAT and CDR2 FNYEAQ (reference sequence). Trimming took 1 base from V and 5 from J, leaving 14 bases between them.

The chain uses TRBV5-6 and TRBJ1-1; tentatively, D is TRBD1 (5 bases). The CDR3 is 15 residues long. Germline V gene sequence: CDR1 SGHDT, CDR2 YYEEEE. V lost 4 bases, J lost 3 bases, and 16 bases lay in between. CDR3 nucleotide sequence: TGTGCCAGCAGCCCCGGGTCAGGGAGGGACACTGAAGCTTTCTTT. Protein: CASSPGSGRDTEAFF.

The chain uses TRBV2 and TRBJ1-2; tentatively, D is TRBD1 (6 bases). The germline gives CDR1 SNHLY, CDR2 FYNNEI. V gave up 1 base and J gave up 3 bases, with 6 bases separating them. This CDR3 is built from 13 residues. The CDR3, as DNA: TGTGCCAGCAGTGAAGGGACAGACTATGGCTACACCTTC. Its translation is CASSEGTDYGYTF.

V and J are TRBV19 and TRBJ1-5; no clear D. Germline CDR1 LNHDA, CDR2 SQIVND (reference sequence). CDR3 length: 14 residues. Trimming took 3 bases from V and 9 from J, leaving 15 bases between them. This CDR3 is CASSIGEGFVPQHF. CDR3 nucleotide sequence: TGTGCCAGTAGTATCGGCGAGGGTTTCGTGCCCCAGCATTTT.